The TCR beta chain under discussion was sequenced for a study of cytomegalovirus exposure and HLA in healthy donors (dated by TCRdb to the late 2010s). With regard to the full study: In an earlier analysis of under 600 of the donors, 250 to 300 Gb of sequence data and approximately 120 million unique TCR beta sequences from about 190 million T cells were reported. A later genetic analysis took genome-wide SNP genotypes for about 65% of the 666 donors and used that subset as a discovery cohort. Among about 410 genotyped donors of the cohort, an average of about 240,000 unique TCR beta nucleotide sequences was sequenced per donor, of which about 20% were non-productive. The study used immunosequencing to profile the T cell repertoires of some 600 subjects and linked those repertoires to cytomegalovirus serostatus. About five DR-DQ haplotypes were treated as single units for association and clustering because of strong linkage in the cohort. An earlier analysis of 587 of the donors used high-throughput TCR beta sequencing to judge whether each TCR beta V gene segment behaved as functional or pseudogenic. Donor age, sex, ethnicity and CMV serostatus were collected together with the repertoire data. The number of typed donors differed by locus: roughly 629-640 for A, B, C, DRB1 and DQB1; 500 to 550 for DQA1; fewer than 610 for DPA1; and around 470 for DPB1. High-throughput TCR immunosequencing, statistical association of individual TCRs with disease status, and machine learning were combined to predict cytomegalovirus infection status. A later analysis re-examined previously published TCR beta repertoires from more than 650 donors and added high-resolution HLA genotyping to investigate patterns of TCR occurrence. Both class I and class II loci were covered by HLA typing, at four-digit resolution. All discovery cohort repertoires had been generated on a single sequencing platform. Roughly 300 gigabases of sequencing data and approximately 93 million unique TCR sequences were included in an early release covering 500 to 750 HLA-typed donors. The study aimed to test whether signatures of past pathogen exposure could be identified by cataloging public T cell receptors. The later analysis used no new phenotypic data to find candidate immune exposures, relying instead on TCR beta sequences and their occurrence across donors. Among the roughly 400 genotyped donors, under 90% belonged to the genetic ancestry cluster associated with self-reported Caucasian donors. Along with the approximately 620-subject first cohort, a separate validation cohort of around 110 different subjects was used.

The CDR3, cysteine through phenylalanine, is 17 amino acids long. Of the read, only the CDR3 DNA is kept; its 51 bases are in frame from base 1. Taken from the germline V gene (reference sequence), the CDR1 and CDR2 loops are SSHAT and FNYEAQ. Compared with germline, V lacks 3 bases and J lacks 5 bases; bases without a gene match: 12. In total, approximately 700 healthy bone marrow donors made up the cohort. At the time of sampling, every cohort member was nominally healthy, though immune exposures that went unrecorded were likely present. The donor was CMV seropositive and belonged to the group of 250 to 350 seropositive cohort members. Every donor gave a peripheral blood sample, and the peripheral blood mononuclear cells from that sample were used for TCR beta sequencing. The Qiagen DNeasy Blood Extraction Kit was used to extract genomic DNA from the blood cell samples. Turning to this clone: Its antigen is still unknown. The input lacks base qualities; no much larger clone sits a single base away.

Points the paper makes about the study in general: A later analysis associated 16,951 TCR beta sequences with specific HLA alleles at a false discovery rate of 0.05. Because HLA typing was unavailable for some donors at each locus, only the typed subset was used in association tests. In a later genetic analysis, fewer N-insertions in productive TCRs were reported among donors in an Asian-associated ancestry cluster than the roughly 700-donor mean. An earlier analysis of approximately 540 of the donors showed that most TCR beta V segments appeared in productive rearrangements either about 90% or about 30% of the time, which broadly matched IMGT annotations. A further reported finding was that TCR beta sequences accurately predicted the HLA-A and HLA-B alleles for most subjects in the first cohort. A group of highly shared sequence variants was considered likely to be a technical artifact of the sequencing pipeline. Most CMV-associated TCR beta chains appeared to be HLA-restricted in a later analysis, and the HLA associations seemed to be driven largely by CMV exposure. The cohort was sequenced for TCR beta chains only, and without alpha or paired-chain data the features that could be detected were limited. Because the 87-base-pair reads could not distinguish some IMGT-functional V segments, including TRBV6-2 and TRBV6-3, those segments were excluded. Most TCR sequences were seen in very few donors, while some public TCRs were found in many individuals. In a later analysis, several top co-occurrence clusters were reported to appear linked to parvovirus B19, influenza, CMV and Epstein-Barr virus. The earlier analysis of around 600 of the donors excluded 15 to 20 rarely observed V segments, including chromosome 9 orphons, because counts were too low. In vitro tests confirmed that a few of the cytomegalovirus-associated TCR beta chains recognize cytomegalovirus antigens. For the cohort, immune exposure information was limited to CMV serostatus. A total of some 180 TCR beta chains were listed by the study as associated with cytomegalovirus. A later genetic analysis associated a missense DCLRE1C variant with V-gene and J-gene trimming of TCR beta chains, and an independent cohort replicated the association. The authors suggested that the approach could potentially be generalized to other disease states and immunological phenotypes. The classifier was reported to diagnose cytomegalovirus status with high specificity and sensitivity in both the original and validation cohorts. Correlated functional status among segregating V segments might reflect linkage disequilibrium, but an unknown experimental factor could not be ruled out. Roughly uniform sequencing depth across donors was assumed in presence/absence analyses, although this assumption may not hold. When HLA alleles, especially DR and DQ, strongly co-occurred, TCR associations were difficult to assign to individual alleles. In a later analysis, the rate of TCR association differed among HLA loci, with DRB1 alleles having the most associated TCRs and HLA-C alleles having the fewest. Compared with equally common non-associated chains, HLA-associated TCR beta chains in a later analysis were more clonally expanded and had lower generation probabilities.

Libraries were constructed by the immunoSEQ multiplex PCR assay. For the multiplex PCR, a mixture combining 60 forward primers for TCR Vbeta segments and 13 reverse primers for TCR Jbeta segments was used. The CDR3 region of rearranged TCR beta genes was amplified from genomic DNA by a multiplex PCR assay. On the Illumina HiSeq System, the amplified TCR beta libraries were sequenced as 87-base-pair reads. The original methods were these. Across the 600 to 700 repertoires, a later analysis counted 60 million to 90 million unique TCR beta chains, roughly 11 million of which were shared by at least two donors. Raw reads were error-corrected and collapsed into unique sequences by a nearest-neighbor algorithm in which closely related sequences were merged to remove PCR and sequencing errors. Alignment of CDR3 sequences to IMGT reference sequences was used to assign V, D and J gene segments. For a sequence to be retained, at least a six-nucleotide match to both a V gene segment and a J gene segment was required. Rearrangements were called productive when the CDR3 lacked stop codons and stayed in frame with V and J; all others were non-productive. CDR3 was defined by IMGT convention, running from the second conserved V-encoded cysteine to the conserved J-encoded phenylalanine. In an earlier analysis of more than 550 of the donors, sequences lacking an unambiguous match to a single V gene segment were excluded. In an earlier analysis of approximately 610 of the donors, V segments were called functional above 56.7% productive rearrangements and were called segregating when the between-donor standard deviation exceeded 5%. A statistical classification framework was built to diagnose cytomegalovirus status from the catalog of TCR beta chain sequences. V and J gene assignment, in a later analysis, came from comparing TCR nucleotide sequences with IMGT/GENE-DB human TR gene sequences. The TCRdist pipeline was used in a later analysis to assign CDR3 sequences and most-parsimonious VDJ recombination scenarios. In a later analysis, every TCR beta chain was defined by the combination of its CDR3 amino acid sequence and its V-gene family, and reads without a unique V-gene family were dropped. A later analysis removed 550 to 650 highly shared, low-generation-probability nucleotide sequences to deal with suspected cross-contamination and a sequencing artifact. In a later analysis, a clonal expansion index was calculated for each public chain from normalized within-repertoire ranks of inferred template counts. In a later analysis, generation probabilities were computed using a VDJ recombination model fitted to out-of-frame rearrangements, and the results were checked against IGoR. Hypergeometric tests were used in a later analysis to score TCR-TCR, TCR-HLA and TCR-CMV co-occurrence, with a repertoire-size bias correction applied to the TCR pairs. A later analysis estimated false discovery rates by permuting HLA or CMV assignments 20 times. A later analysis grouped co-occurring TCRs with DBSCAN, adding TCRdist sequence similarity when clustering within HLA-allele-positive subsets. Co-occurrence clustering excluded repertoires with fewer than 30,000 or more than 120,000 public chains, plus five with anomalous nucleotide sharing. TCRdb re-hosts the immuneACCESS table, in-frame sequences only. Its copies lack some clones; in the studies checked, an unresolved V gene accounts for under half of them, and the cause for the rest is not known. That table gives V, J and clone size, and the DNA gave D and trimming. Recorded for this sample are under 200,000 clones; over 70% of them occurred a single time. The ten largest clones take up roughly 2% of the sample.

This chain is built from TRBV7-7 and TRBJ2-2; TRBD2 agrees with 7 junctional bases. Sequenced input: PBMCs. The receptor's source is a woman under 30 in good health and CMV-seropositive. The bases are TGTGCCAGCAGCTTTAACCCCAAGGGACTAAAAACCGGGGAGCTGTTTTTT. It is translated as CASSFNPKGLKTGELFF. This CDR3, with the reference TRBV7-7 and TRBJ2-2 proteins standing in past its ends, gives the full variable domain GAGVSQSPRYKVTKRGQDVTLRCDPISSHATLYWYQQALGQGPEFLTYFNYEAQPDKSGLPSDRFSAERPEGSISTLTIQRTEQRDSAMYRCASSFNPKGLKTGELFFGEGSRLTVL.